This entry features one TCR beta chain sequence. Method: immunoSEQ multiplex PCR; TCRdb's copy keeps in-frame clones and lacks some. The sample consists of about 150,000 clones, 70% to 90% of them appearing once. The data stem from a study of T cell responses to AZD1222 COVID-19 vaccine. Germline V gene lookup returns CDR1 SGHRS and CDR2 YFSETQ. With 3 bases removed from V and 1 base from J, the gap between germline ends came to 13 bases. There are 15 residues in the CDR3. The specimen was peripheral blood, collected on day 0 of AZD1222 vaccination. The clonotype originates from an adult in good health. The chain combines TRBV5-1 with TRBJ1-1; D uncertain. The chain's CDR3 is CASSSARDSNTEAFF. The CDR3 region has the DNA TGCGCCAGCAGCTCAGCGCGGGATTCGAACACTGAAGCTTTCTTT.